These 25 T cell receptor beta chains were all obtained from the same sample, sequenced in a study of control samples from healthy donors and cancer patients. Generated by immunoSEQ multiplex PCR, the TCRdb table keeps only in-frame clones and is missing some. This table holds 70,000 to 95,000 clones, approximately 89% found once. Specimen: blood. Source of these receptors: a woman aged 30 to 39 in good health.

The chain is built from TRBV18 and TRBJ1-6, with D maybe TRBD1 (6 bases). CDR1 and CDR2 from the germline V gene are KGHSH and LQKENI. The CDR3 has 16 amino acids. Trimming stripped 8 bases from V and 7 bases from J, with 21 bases between. CDR3: CASQSIQGLGNSPLHF. In DNA form, the CDR3 reads TGTGCCAGCCAGTCCATACAGGGCCTGGGCAATTCACCCCTCCACTTT.

V and J are TRBV28 and TRBJ1-6, with TRBD1 matching over 9 bases. Losses at the gene ends were 4 bases for V and 8 bases for J; bases not matched to a gene: 12. CDR1 and CDR2 (germline): MDHEN, SYDVKM. This CDR3 region has 17 residues. This CDR3 reads CASSSPDGTGRYSPLHF. CDR3 sequence (DNA): TGTGCCAGCAGTTCCCCTGATGGGACAGGGAGGTATTCACCCCTCCACTTT.

The chain has TRBV7-9 and TRBJ2-1, with D possibly being TRBD2 (5 bases). Germline loops: CDR1 SEHNR, CDR2 FQNEAQ (reference sequence). V lost 1 base, J lost 6 bases, and 13 bases lay in between. The CDR3 has 15 amino acids. CDR3 sequence reads: CASSLGELGFNEQFF. The CDR3 DNA is TGTGCCAGCAGCTTAGGGGAGCTAGGGTTCAATGAGCAGTTCTTC.

V usage is TRBV5-1 and J usage is TRBJ2-7; D unresolved. CDR3 length equals 13 residues. Trimming took off 0 bases at V and 5 bases at J, with 9 bases between the two ends. Per the germline V gene, CDR1 is SGHRS and CDR2 is YFSETQ. The CDR3 is CASSLGWQNEQYF. As DNA, the CDR3 is TGCGCCAGCAGCTTGGGGTGGCAGAACGAGCAGTACTTC. Complete variable domain (other parts from reference TRBV5-1 and TRBJ2-7): KAGVTQTPRYLIKTRGQQVTLSCSPISGHRSVSWYQQTPGQGLQFLFEYFSETQRNKGNFPGRFSGRQFSNSRSEMNVSTLELGDSALYLCASSLGWQNEQYFGPGTRLTVT.

J is TRBJ2-7 and V is TRBV3-1 (or the pseudogene TRBV3-2); 10 bases align to TRBD1. CDR3 length equals 19 residues. Germline lookup yields CDR1 LGHDT and CDR2 YNNKEL (reference sequence). The junction had 14 bases not matched to a gene; V was cut back by 3 bases and J by 0 bases. The CDR3 nucleotides read TGTGCCAGCAGCCAGTTCCCATTAGGACAGGGGGTCCTCTCCTACGAGCAGTACTTC. The encoded protein is CASSQFPLGQGVLSYEQYF.

V is TRBV27 and J is TRBJ1-2; D is unresolved. V was trimmed by 3 bases and J by 6 bases, leaving 11 bases between them. Germline V gene data show CDR1 as MNHEY and CDR2 as SMNVEV (reference sequence). This CDR3 region has 13 residues. CDR3 residues: CASSFSGFHGYTF. In DNA, the CDR3 is TGTGCCAGCAGTTTTAGTGGCTTCCATGGCTACACCTTC.

The V and J genes are TRBV4-1 and TRBJ2-3, with D hard to call. This CDR3 has 15 amino acids. The germline V gene encodes CDR1 MGHRA and CDR2 YSYEKL. Trimming cost V 1 base and J 4 bases, with 12 bases left between them. The CDR3 is CASSQGVVDPDTQYF. The CDR3 DNA reads as TGCGCCAGCAGCCAAGGTGTCGTCGATCCAGATACGCAGTATTTT.

The V gene is TRBV10-2, the J gene TRBJ1-1; D is unclear. The V end lost 7 bases, the J end lost 1 base, and 13 bases lay between the germline ends. The germline CDR1 and CDR2 sequences are WSHSY and SAAADI. The CDR3 runs 14 residues. DNA of the CDR3: TGCGCCAGCATGTGGGCCAGCGGGAACACTGAAGCTTTCTTT. Protein product: CASMWASGNTEAFF.

V is TRBV4-1 and J is TRBJ2-7; no clear D gene. Germline V gene sequence: CDR1 MGHRA, CDR2 YSYEKL. There are 13 residues in the CDR3. V was cut by 0 bases and J by 9 bases, with 12 bases left in between. CDR3: CASSQDTGLGQYF. The CDR3 bases are TGCGCCAGCAGCCAAGATACGGGTCTCGGGCAGTACTTC.

The gene calls are TRBV9 and TRBJ1-1, with 8 nucleotides matching TRBD1. The CDR3 has 15 residues. V was pared by 2 bases and J by 5 bases, with 8 bases of the junction left unmatched. Germline lookup yields CDR1 SGDLS and CDR2 YYNGEE. The CDR3 is CASSVRQGYGTEAFF. CDR3 nucleotides: TGTGCCAGCAGCGTTAGACAGGGGTACGGTACTGAAGCTTTCTTT.

J is TRBJ2-7 and V is TRBV3-1 (or the pseudogene TRBV3-2), with TRBD1 as a possible D gene (5 bases). The CDR3 runs 12 residues. Deletions cut 1 base from V and 10 bases from J, with 11 bases between. From germline, CDR1 is LGHDT and CDR2 YNNKEL (reference sequence). In DNA, the CDR3 is TGTGCCAGCAGCCAAGTCCAGGGTGAACAGTACTTC. Translated, it gives CASSQVQGEQYF.

V usage is TRBV4-2 and J usage is TRBJ2-1; 13 positions match TRBD2. V shed 4 bases, J shed 9 bases, and the junction held 3 bases outside the gene matches. The CDR3 extends over 14 amino acids. Germline CDR1 reads LGHNA; CDR2 reads YNFKEQ. CDR3 coding DNA: TGTGCCAGCAGCCGGGGACTAGCGGGATTTGAGCAGTTCTTC. It is translated as CASSRGLAGFEQFF.

V and J are TRBV5-6 and TRBJ1-5, with a weak D call TRBD1 (5 bases). CDR3 length: 16 residues. V lost 3 bases, J lost 0 bases, and 13 bases lay in between. Germline lookup yields CDR1 SGHDT and CDR2 YYEEEE. The CDR3 here is CASSSYGARSNQPQHF. The CDR3 DNA sequence: TGTGCCAGCAGCTCCTATGGGGCCCGTAGCAATCAGCCCCAGCATTTT.

V gene TRBV28 combines with J gene TRBJ1-6; D is ambiguous. The CDR3 runs to 15 residues. CDR1 MDHEN and CDR2 SYDVKM come from the germline V gene. V lost 6 bases and J lost 0, with 9 bases in between. CDR3 nucleotides: TGTGCCAGCAGACCTACGAGCTCCTATAATTCACCCCTCCACTTT. Translating gives CASRPTSSYNSPLHF. The whole variable domain, remainder taken from reference TRBV28 and TRBJ1-6, is DVKVTQSSRYLVKRTGEKVFLECVQDMDHENMFWYRQDPGLGLRLIYFSYDVKMKEKGDIPEGYSVSREKKERFSLILESASTNQTSMYLCASRPTSSYNSPLHFGNGTRLTVT.

The rearrangement uses TRBV5-1 and TRBJ2-7; D is tentatively TRBD1 or TRBD2 (5 bases each). V lost 1 base and J lost 7, with 15 bases in between. CDR1 is SGHRS and CDR2 is YFSETQ in the germline V gene. The CDR3 has 14 amino acids. In DNA form, the CDR3 reads TGCGCCAGCAGCTTGAACGGGGCGTCGACTGAGCAGTACTTC. Amino acids: CASSLNGASTEQYF.

V usage is TRBV2 and J usage is TRBJ1-1; 9 bases are shared with TRBD1. With 2 bases clipped from V and 1 base from J, the junction kept 11 bases outside the gene matches. The CDR3 is 18 residues long. Germline V gene lookup returns CDR1 SNHLY and CDR2 FYNNEI. CDR3 amino acids: CASSEYFAGQGENTEAFF. In nucleotides, the CDR3 is TGTGCCAGCAGTGAATATTTCGCGGGACAGGGAGAGAACACTGAAGCTTTCTTT.

This rearrangement joins TRBV3-1 (or the pseudogene TRBV3-2) to TRBJ2-5, with D unresolved. The CDR3 spans 14 residues. The germline V gene encodes CDR1 LGHDT and CDR2 YNNKEL (reference sequence). V lost 4 bases to trimming and J lost 5 bases, with 14 bases between them. In nucleotides, the CDR3 is TGTGCCAGCAGCCCCTTCGGGTCTTCGGAGACCCAGTACTTC. It is translated as CASSPFGSSETQYF.

The rearrangement joins TRBV27 to TRBJ1-2, with 9 bases lining up with TRBD1. The CDR3 runs to 13 residues. After removal of 6 bases from V and 7 bases from J, the junction contained 6 bases not matched to a gene. Germline V gene sequence: CDR1 MNHEY, CDR2 SMNVEV (reference sequence). The CDR3 DNA sequence: TGTGCCAGCAGGCGGACAGGGGTGGGTGGCTACACCTTC. Its translation: CASRRTGVGGYTF.

V gene TRBV19 combines with J gene TRBJ1-5; 11 nucleotides align to TRBD1. Germline CDR1 LNHDA, CDR2 SQIVND (reference sequence). This CDR3 has 13 residues. J gave up 7 bases and V 4 bases, and 0 bases lay outside the gene matches. The CDR3 sequence: CASSRDRGQPQHF. CDR3 coding DNA: TGTGCCAGTAGTAGGGACAGGGGGCAGCCCCAGCATTTT.

The chain uses TRBV12-5 and TRBJ1-1; D call uncertain. This CDR3 contains 13 residues. Trimming stripped 1 base from V and 11 bases from J, with 14 bases between. From germline, CDR1 is LGHNT and CDR2 FRNRAP. The CDR3 DNA follows: TGTGCTAGTGGTTTGGCGTACCTCGATGCGGCTTTCTTT. Translation gives CASGLAYLDAAFF.

The chain links TRBV2 to TRBJ2-1; D is undetermined. The CDR3 length is 12 residues. Deletions cut 8 bases from V and 6 bases from J, with 11 bases between. Germline CDR1 SNHLY, CDR2 FYNNEI. The DNA for the CDR3 is TGTGCCAGCCCCAAACAACCCAATGAGCAGTTCTTC. Its protein is CASPKQPNEQFF.

V is TRBV21-1 and J is TRBJ1-4; the table's TRBD1 call for D was not verified on the DNA. TRBV21-1 is labeled a pseudogene. The CDR3 spans 15 residues. CDR3 residues: CASSKRRDILEKLFF. Here the CDR3 DNA reads TGTGCCAGCAGCAAAAGAAGGGACATTTTGGAAAAACTGTTTTTT.

The chain is built from TRBV27 and TRBJ2-7; D remains ambiguous. This CDR3 is 14 amino acids long. Trimming cost V 3 bases and J 5 bases, with 14 bases left between them. Germline loops: CDR1 MNHEY, CDR2 SMNVEV (reference sequence). The CDR3 loop reads CASSFRTQTHEQYF. The CDR3 DNA follows: TGTGCCAGCAGTTTCCGGACCCAAACCCACGAGCAGTACTTC.

The chain has TRBV14 and TRBJ1-1, with 8 bases aligning to TRBD1. The germline V gene encodes CDR1 SGHDN and CDR2 FVKESK. V shed 1 base and J 0 bases; nucleotides not matched to a gene: 7. The CDR3 consists of 17 residues. CDR3 sequence: CASSQARTGNLNTEAFF. DNA for the CDR3: TGTGCCAGCAGCCAAGCCAGGACAGGGAACTTGAACACTGAAGCTTTCTTT.

This sequence joins TRBV7-2 and TRBJ2-5; tentatively, D is TRBD2 (6 bases). Deletions cut 2 bases from V and 2 bases from J, with 9 bases between. The CDR3 consists of 14 residues. Germline V gives CDR1 SGHTA, CDR2 FQGNSA. CDR3 DNA: TGTGCCAGCAGCTTACAAGCGGGTCAAGAGACCCAGTACTTC. This translates into CASSLQAGQETQYF.